This T cell receptor beta chain was obtained from a study of cytomegalovirus exposure and HLA in healthy donors. Germline CDR1 is SGHDN and CDR2 is FVKESK. There are 14 residues in the CDR3. Unmatched junction bases numbered 2, after V lost 1 base and J lost 5 bases. The PCR contained 60 Vbeta and 13 Jbeta primers. Data came from immunoSEQ multiplex PCR; TCRdb stores just in-frame clones and leaves some out. Of around 150,000 clones listed, 70% to 85% are singletons. A note on this clone: As yet, its antigen is unknown.

Study-wide results and caveats: Most CMV-associated TCR beta chains were later found to appear HLA-restricted.

This receptor was taken from a male donor in good health and CMV-seronegative. Source material: PBMCs. The V call is TRBV14, the J call TRBJ1-1; the match to TRBD1 covers 9 bases. Here the CDR3 reads CASSQVGTGTEAFF. Written as DNA, the CDR3 is TGTGCCAGCAGCCAAGTGGGGACAGGGACTGAAGCTTTCTTT.